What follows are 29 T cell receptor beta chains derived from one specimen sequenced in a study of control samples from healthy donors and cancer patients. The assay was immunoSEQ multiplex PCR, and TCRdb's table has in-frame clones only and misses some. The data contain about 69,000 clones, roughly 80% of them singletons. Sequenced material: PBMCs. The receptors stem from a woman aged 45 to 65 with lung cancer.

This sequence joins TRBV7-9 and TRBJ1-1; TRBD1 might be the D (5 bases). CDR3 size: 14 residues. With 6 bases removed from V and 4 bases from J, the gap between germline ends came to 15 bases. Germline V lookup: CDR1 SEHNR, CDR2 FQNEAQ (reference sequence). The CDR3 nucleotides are TGTGCCAGCAGTCAAGGGACCTCTGGCACTGAAGCTTTCTTT. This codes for CASSQGTSGTEAFF.

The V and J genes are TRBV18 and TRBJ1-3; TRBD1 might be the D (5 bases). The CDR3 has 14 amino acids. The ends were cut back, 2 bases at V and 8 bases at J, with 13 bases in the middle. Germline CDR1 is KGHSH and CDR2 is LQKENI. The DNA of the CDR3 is TGTGCCAGCTCACCATCGGCAGGGCGGCACACCATATATTTT. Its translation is CASSPSAGRHTIYF. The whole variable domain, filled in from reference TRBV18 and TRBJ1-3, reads NAGVMQNPRHLVRRRGQEARLRCSPMKGHSHVYWYRQLPEEGLKFMVYLQKENIIDESGMPKERFSAEFPKEGPSILRIQQVVRGDSAAYFCASSPSAGRHTIYFGEGSWLTVV.

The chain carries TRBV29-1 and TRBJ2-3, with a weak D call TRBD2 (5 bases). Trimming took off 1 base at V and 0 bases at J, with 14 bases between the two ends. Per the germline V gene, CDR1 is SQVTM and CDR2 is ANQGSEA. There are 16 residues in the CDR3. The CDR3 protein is CSVEAREGLSTDTQYF. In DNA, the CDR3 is TGCAGCGTTGAAGCTCGGGAAGGACTTAGCACAGATACGCAGTATTTT.

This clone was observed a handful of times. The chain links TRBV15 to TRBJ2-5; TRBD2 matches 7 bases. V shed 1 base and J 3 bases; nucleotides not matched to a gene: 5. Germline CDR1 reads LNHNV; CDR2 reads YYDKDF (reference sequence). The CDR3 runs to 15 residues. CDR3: CATSRGEGEEETQYF. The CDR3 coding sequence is TGTGCCACCAGCAGAGGGGAGGGCGAGGAAGAGACCCAGTACTTC.

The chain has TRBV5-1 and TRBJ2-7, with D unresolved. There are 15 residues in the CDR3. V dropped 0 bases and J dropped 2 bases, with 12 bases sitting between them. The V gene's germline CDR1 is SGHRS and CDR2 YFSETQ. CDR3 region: CASSLEVGGTYEQYF. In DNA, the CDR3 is TGCGCCAGCAGCTTGGAGGTCGGCGGAACCTACGAGCAGTACTTC.

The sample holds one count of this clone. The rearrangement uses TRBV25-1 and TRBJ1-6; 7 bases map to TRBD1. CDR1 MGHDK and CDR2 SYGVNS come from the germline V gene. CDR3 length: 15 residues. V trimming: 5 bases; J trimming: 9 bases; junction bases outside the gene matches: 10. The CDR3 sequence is CASSSGQQGGSPLHF. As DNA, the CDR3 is TGTGCCAGCAGTTCGGGACAGCAAGGGGGTTCACCCCTCCACTTT.

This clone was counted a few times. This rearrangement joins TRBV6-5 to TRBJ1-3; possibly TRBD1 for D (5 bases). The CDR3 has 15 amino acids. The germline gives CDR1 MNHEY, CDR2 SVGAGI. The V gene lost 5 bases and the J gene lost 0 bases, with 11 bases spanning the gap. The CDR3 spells CASSTGPRSGNTIYF. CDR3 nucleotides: TGTGCCAGCAGTACGGGACCCCGCTCTGGAAACACCATATATTTT.

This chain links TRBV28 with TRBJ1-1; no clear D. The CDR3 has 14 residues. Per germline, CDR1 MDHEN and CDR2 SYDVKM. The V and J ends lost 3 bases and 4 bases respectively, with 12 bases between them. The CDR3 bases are TGTGCCAGCAGTTTCGTCCCGGGAGGCACTGAAGCTTTCTTT. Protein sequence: CASSFVPGGTEAFF.

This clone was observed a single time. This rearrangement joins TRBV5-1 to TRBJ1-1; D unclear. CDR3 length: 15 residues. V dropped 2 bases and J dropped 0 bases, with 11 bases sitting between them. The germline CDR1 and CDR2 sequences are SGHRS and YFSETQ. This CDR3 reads CASSLHSSMNTEAFF. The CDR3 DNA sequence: TGCGCCAGCAGCTTACACAGCTCCATGAACACTGAAGCTTTCTTT.

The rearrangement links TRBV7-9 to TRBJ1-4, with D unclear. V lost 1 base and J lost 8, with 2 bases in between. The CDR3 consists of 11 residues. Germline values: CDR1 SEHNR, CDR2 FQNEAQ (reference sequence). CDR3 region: CASSLDEKLFF. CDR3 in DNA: TGTGCCAGCAGCTTAGACGAAAAACTGTTTTTT.

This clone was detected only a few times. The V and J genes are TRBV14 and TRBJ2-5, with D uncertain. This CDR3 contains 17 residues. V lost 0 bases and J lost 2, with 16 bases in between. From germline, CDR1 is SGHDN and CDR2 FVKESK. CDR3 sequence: CASSQDPSWQAQETQYF. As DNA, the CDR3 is TGTGCCAGCAGCCAAGATCCCTCTTGGCAAGCTCAAGAGACCCAGTACTTC.

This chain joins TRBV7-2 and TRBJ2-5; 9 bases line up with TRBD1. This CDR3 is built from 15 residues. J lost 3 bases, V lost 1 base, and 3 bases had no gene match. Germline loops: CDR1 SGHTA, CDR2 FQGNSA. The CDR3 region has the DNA TGTGCCAGCAGCTTAGGCCGGACAGGGGAAGAGACCCAGTACTTC. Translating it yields CASSLGRTGEETQYF.

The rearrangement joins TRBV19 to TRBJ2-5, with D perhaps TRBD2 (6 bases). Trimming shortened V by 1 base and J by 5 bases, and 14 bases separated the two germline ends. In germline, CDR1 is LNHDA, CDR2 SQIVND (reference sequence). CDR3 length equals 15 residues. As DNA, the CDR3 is TGTGCCAGTAGTATAGGGGCAGGAGGAGGGGAGACCCAGTACTTC. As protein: CASSIGAGGGETQYF.

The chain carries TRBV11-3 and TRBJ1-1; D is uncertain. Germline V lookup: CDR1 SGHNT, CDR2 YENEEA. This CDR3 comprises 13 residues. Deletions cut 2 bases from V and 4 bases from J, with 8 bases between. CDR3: CASSLPGATEAFF. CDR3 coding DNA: TGTGCCAGCAGCTTACCGGGAGCCACTGAAGCTTTCTTT. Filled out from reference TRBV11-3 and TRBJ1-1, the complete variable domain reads EAGVVQSPRYKIIEKKQPVAFWCNPISGHNTLYWYLQNLGQGPELLIRYENEEAVDDSQLPKDRFSAERLKGVDSTLKIQPAELGDSAVYLCASSLPGATEAFFGQGTRLTVV.

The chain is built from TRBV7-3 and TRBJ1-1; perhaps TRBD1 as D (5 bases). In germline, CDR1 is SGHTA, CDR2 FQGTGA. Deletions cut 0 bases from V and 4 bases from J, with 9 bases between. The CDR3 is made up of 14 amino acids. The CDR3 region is CASSLTGGATEAFF. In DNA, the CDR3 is TGTGCCAGCAGCTTAACGGGGGGTGCCACTGAAGCTTTCTTT.

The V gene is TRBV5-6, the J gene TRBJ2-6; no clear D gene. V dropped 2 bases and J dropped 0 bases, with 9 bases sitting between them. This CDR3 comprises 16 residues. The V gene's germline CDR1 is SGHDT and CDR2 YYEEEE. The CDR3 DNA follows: TGTGCCAGCAGCTTCAGGATTCCCTCTGGGGCCAACGTCCTGACTTTC. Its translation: CASSFRIPSGANVLTF.

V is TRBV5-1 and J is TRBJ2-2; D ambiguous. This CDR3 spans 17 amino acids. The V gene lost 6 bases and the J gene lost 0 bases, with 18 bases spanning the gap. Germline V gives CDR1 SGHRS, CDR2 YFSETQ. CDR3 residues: CASTILPGRANTGELFF. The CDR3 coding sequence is TGCGCCAGCACCATTCTTCCAGGACGTGCGAACACCGGGGAGCTGTTTTTT.

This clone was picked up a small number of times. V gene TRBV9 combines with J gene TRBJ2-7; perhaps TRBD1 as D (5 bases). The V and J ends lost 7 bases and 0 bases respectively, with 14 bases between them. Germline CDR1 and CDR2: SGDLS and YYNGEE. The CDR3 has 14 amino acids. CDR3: CASAGSTFSYEQYF. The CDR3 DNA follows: TGTGCCAGCGCAGGGTCGACCTTCTCCTACGAGCAGTACTTC.

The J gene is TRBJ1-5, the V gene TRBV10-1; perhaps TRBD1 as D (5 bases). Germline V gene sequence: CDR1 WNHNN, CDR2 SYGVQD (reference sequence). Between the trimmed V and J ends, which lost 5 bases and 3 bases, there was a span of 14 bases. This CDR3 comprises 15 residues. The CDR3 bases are TGCGCCAGCAGTTCTTCAGGGAGGGACAATCAGCCCCAGCATTTT. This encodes CASSSSGRDNQPQHF.

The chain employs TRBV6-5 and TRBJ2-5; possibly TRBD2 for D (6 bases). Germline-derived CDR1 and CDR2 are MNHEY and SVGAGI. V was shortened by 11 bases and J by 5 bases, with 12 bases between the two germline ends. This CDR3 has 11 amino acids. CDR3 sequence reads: CAAGGRETQYF. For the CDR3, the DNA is TGTGCCGCCGGGGGACGGGAGACCCAGTACTTC.

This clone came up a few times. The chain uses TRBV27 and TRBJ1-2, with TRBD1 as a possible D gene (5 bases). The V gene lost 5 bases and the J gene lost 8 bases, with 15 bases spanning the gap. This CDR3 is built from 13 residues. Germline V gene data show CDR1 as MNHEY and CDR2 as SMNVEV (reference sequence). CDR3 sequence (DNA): TGTGCCAGCAGTGGGGCCCTCTCGGGGGGCTACACCTTC. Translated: CASSGALSGGYTF.

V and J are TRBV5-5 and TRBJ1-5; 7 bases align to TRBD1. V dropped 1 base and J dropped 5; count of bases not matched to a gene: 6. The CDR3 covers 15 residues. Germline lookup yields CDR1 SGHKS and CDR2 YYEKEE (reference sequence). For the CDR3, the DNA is TGTGCCAGCAGCTTGATCAGGGGGTATGATCAGCCCCAGCATTTT. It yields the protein CASSLIRGYDQPQHF.

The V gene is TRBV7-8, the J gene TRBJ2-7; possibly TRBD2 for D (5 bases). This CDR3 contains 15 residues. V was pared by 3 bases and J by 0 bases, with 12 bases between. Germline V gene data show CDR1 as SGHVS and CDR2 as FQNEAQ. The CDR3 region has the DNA TGTGCCAGCAGCTTCGCGGGCAGCTACTCCTACGAGCAGTACTTC. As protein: CASSFAGSYSYEQYF.

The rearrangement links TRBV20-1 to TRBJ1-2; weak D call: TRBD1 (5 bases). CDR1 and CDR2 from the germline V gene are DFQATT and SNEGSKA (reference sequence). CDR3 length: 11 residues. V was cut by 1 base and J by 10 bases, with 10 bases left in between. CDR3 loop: CSARVGDDYTF. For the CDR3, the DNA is TGCAGTGCTAGAGTAGGGGATGACTACACCTTC.

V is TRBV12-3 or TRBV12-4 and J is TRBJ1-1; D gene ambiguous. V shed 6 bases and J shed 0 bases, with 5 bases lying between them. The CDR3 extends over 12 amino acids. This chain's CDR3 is CASRGMNTEAFF. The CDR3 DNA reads TGTGCCAGCAGAGGGATGAACACTGAAGCTTTCTTT.

The CDR3 is CASSDRLAYTEAFF. CDR3 nucleotide sequence: TGTGCCAGCAGTGATAGACTCGCGTACACTGAAGCTTTCTTT. The chain uses TRBV6-1 and TRBJ1-1; D not certain. The germline CDR1 and CDR2 sequences are MNHNS and SASEGT. There are 14 residues in the CDR3. V dropped 3 bases and J dropped 3 bases, with 11 bases sitting between them.

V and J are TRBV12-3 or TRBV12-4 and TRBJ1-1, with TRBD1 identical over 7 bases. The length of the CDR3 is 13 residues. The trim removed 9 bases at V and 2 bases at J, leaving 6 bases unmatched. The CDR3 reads CASRGPENTEAFF. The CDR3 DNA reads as TGTGCCAGTAGGGGGCCAGAAAACACTGAAGCTTTCTTT.

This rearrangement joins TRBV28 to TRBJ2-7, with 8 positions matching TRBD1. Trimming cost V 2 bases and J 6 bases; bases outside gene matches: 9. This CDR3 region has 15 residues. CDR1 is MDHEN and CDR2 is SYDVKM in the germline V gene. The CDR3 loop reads CASSLADRALGEQYF. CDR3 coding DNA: TGTGCCAGCAGTTTAGCGGACAGGGCTCTGGGCGAGCAGTACTTC.

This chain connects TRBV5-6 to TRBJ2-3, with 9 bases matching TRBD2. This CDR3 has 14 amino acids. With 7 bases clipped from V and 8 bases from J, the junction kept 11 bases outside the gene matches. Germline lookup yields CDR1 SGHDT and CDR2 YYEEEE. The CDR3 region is CASGVPGLAGTQYF. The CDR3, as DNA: TGTGCCAGCGGGGTCCCGGGACTAGCAGGTACGCAGTATTTT.